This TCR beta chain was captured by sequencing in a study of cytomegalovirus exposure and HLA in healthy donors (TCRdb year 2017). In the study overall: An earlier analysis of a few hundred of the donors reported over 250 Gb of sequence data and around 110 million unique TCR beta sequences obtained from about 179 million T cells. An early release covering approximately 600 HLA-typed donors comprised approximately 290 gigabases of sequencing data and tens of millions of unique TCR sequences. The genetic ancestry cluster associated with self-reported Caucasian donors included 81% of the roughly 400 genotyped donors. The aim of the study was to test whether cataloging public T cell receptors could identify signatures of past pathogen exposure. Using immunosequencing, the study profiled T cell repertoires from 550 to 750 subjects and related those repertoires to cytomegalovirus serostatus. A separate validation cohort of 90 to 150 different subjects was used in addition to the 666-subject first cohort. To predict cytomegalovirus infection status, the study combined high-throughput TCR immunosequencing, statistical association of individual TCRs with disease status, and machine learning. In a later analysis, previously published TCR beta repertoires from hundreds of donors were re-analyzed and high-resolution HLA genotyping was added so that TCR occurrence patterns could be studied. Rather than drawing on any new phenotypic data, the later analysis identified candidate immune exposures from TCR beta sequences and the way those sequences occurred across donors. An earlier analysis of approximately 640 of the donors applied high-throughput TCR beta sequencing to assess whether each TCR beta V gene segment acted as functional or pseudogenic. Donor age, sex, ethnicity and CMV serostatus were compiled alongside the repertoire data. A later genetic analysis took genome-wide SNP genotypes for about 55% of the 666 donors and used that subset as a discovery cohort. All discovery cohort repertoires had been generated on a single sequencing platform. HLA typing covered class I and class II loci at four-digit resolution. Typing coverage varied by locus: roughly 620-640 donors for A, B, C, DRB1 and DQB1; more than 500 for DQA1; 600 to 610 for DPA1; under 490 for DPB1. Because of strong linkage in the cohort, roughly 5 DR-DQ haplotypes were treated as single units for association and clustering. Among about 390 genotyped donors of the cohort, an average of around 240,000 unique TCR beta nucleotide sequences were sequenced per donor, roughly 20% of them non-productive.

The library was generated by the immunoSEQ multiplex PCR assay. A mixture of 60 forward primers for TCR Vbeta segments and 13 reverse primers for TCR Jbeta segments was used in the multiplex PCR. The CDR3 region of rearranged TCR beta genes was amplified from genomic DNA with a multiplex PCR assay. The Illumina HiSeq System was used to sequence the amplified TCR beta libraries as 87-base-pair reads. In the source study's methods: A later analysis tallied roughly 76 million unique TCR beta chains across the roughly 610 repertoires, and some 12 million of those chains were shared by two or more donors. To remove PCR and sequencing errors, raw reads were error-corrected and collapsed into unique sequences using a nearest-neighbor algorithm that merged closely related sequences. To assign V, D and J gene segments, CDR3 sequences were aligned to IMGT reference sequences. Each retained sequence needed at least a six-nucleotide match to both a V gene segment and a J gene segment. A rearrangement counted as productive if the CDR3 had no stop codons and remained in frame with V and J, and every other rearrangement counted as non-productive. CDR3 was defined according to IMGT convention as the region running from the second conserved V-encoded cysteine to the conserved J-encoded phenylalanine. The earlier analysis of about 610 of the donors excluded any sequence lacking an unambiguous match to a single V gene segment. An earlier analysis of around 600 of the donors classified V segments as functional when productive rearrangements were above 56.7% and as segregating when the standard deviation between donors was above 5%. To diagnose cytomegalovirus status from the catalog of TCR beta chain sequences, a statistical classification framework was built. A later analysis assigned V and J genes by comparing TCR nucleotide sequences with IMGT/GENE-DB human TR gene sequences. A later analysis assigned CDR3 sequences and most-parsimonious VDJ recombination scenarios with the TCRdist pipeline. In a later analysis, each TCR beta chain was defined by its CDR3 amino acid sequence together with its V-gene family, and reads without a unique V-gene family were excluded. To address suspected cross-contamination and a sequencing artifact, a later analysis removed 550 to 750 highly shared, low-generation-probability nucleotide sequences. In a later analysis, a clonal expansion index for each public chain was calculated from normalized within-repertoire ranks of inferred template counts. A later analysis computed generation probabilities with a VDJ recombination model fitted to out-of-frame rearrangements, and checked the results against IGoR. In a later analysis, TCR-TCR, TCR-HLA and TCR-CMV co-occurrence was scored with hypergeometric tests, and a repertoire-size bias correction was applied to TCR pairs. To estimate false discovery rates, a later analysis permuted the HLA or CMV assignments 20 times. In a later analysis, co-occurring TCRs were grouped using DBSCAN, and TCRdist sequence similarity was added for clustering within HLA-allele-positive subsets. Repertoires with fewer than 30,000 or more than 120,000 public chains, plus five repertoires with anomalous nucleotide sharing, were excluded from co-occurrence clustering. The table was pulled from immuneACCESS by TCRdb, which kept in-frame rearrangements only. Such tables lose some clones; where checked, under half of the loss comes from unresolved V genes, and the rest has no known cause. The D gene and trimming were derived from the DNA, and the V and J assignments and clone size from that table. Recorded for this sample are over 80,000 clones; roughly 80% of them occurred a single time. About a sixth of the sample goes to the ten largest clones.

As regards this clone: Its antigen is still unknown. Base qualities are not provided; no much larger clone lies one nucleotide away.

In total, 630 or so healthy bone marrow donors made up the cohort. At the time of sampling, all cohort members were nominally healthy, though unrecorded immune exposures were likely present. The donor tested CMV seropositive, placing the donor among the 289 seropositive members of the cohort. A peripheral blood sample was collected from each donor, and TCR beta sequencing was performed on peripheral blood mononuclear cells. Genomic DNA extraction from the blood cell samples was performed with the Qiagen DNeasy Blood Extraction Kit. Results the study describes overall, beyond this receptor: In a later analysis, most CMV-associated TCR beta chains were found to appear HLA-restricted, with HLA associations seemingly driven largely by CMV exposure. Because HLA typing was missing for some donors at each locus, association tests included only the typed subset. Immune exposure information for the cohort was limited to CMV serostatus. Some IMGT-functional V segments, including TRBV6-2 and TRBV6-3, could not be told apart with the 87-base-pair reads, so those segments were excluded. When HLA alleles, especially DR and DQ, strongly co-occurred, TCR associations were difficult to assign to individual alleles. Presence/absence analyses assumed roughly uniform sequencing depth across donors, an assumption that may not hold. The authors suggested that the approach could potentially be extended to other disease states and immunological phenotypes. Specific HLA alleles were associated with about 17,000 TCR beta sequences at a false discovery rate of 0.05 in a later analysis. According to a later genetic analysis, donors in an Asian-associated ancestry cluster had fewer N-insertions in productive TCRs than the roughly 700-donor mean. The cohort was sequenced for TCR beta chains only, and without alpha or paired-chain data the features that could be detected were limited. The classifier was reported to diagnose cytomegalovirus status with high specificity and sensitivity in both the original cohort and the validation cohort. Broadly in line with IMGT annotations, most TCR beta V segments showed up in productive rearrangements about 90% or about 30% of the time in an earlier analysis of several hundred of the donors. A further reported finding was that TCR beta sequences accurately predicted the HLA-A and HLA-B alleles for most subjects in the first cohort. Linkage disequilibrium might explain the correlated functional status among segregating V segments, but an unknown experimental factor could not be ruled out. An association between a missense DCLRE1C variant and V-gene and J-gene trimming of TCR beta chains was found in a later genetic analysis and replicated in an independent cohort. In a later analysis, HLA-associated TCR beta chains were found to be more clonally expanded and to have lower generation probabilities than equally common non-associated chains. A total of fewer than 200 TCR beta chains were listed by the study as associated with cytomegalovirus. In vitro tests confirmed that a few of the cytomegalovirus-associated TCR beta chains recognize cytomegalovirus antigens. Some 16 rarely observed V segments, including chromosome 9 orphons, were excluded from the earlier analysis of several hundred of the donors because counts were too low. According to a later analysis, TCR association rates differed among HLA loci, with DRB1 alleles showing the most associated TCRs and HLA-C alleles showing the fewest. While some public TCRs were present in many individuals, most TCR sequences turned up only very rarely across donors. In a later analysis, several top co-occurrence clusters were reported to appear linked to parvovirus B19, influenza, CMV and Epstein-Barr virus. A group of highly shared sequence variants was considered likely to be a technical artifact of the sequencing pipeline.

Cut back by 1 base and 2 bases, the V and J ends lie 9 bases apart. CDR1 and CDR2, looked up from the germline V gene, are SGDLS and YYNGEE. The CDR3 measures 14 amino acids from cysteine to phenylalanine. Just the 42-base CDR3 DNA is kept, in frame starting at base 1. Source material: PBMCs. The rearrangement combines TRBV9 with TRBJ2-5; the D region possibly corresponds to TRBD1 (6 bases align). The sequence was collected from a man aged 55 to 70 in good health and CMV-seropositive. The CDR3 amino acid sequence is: CASSVSGQQETQYF. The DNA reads TGTGCCAGCAGCGTATCTGGACAGCAAGAGACCCAGTACTTC. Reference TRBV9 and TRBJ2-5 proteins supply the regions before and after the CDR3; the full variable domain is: DSGVTQTPKHLITATGQRVTLRCSPRSGDLSVYWYQQSLDQGLQFLIQYYNGEERAKGNILERFSAQQFPDLHSELNLSSLELGDSALYFCASSVSGQQETQYFGPGTRLLVL.